Included here is one TCR beta chain sequence, with context. The data derive from a study of technical replicates of blood from a handful of donors. TCRdb keeps only in-frame clones here, not all; method: immunoSEQ multiplex PCR. The sample yields fewer than 90,000 clones, roughly 93% seen once. Trimming cost V 0 bases and J 5 bases; bases outside gene matches: 9. Germline V gene lookup returns CDR1 SGHRS and CDR2 YFSETQ. This CDR3 is 17 amino acids long. The V and J genes are TRBV5-1 and TRBJ2-5, with 11 bases that match TRBD2. Sequencing was carried out using T cells isolated from PBMCs. The receptor was derived from a human donor in good health. CDR3 bases: TGCGCCAGCAGCTTGGGGCTAGCGGGGGGTACGGAGGAGACCCAGTACTTC. Its protein is CASSLGLAGGTEETQYF. Variable domain in full (rest from reference TRBV5-1 and TRBJ2-5): KAGVTQTPRYLIKTRGQQVTLSCSPISGHRSVSWYQQTPGQGLQFLFEYFSETQRNKGNFPGRFSGRQFSNSRSEMNVSTLELGDSALYLCASSLGLAGGTEETQYFGPGTRLLVL.